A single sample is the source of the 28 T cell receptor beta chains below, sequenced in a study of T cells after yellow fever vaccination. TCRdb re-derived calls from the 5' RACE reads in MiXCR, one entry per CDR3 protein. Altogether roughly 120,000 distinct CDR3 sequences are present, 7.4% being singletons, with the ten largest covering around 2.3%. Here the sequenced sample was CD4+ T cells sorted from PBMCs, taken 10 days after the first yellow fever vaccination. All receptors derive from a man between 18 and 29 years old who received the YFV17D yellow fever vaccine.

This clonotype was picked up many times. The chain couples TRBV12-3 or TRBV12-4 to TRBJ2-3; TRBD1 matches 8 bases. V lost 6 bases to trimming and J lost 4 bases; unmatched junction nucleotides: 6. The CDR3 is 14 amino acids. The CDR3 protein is CASRSRGRPDTQYF. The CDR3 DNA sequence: TGTGCCAGCAGGAGCAGGGGGCGTCCAGATACGCAGTATTTT.

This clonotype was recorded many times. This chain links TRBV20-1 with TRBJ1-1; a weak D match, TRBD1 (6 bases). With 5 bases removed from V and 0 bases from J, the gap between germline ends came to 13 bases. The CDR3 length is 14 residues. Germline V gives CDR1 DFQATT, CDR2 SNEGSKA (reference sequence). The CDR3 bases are TGCAGTGCTGTACCGGACAGCCTGAACACTGAAGCTTTCTTT. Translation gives CSAVPDSLNTEAFF.

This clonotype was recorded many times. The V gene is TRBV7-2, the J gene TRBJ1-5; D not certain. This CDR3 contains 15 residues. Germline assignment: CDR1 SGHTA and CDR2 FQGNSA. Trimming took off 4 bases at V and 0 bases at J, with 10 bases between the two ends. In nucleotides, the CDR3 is TGTGCCAGCAGCTGGTATCGCGTTAGCAATCAGCCCCAGCATTTT. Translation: CASSWYRVSNQPQHF. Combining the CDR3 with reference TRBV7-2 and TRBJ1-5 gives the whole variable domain GAGVSQSPSNKVTEKGKDVELRCDPISGHTALYWYRQSLGQGLEFLIYFQGNSAPDKSGLPSDRFSAERTGGSVSTLTIQRTQQEDSAVYLCASSWYRVSNQPQHFGDGTRLSIL.

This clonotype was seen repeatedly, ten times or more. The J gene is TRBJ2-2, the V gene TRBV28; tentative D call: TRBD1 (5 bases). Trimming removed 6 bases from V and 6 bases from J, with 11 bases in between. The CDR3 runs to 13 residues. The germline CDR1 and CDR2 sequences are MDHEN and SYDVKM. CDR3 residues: CASSSGSPGELFF. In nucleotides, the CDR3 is TGTGCCAGCAGCTCAGGGTCCCCCGGGGAGCTGTTTTTT.

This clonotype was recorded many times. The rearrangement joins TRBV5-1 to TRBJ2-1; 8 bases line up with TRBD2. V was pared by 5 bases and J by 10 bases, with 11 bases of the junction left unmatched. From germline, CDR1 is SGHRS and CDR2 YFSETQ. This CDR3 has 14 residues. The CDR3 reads CASRLGAGASEQFF. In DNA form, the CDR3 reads TGCGCCAGCAGATTAGGAGCGGGGGCGTCGGAGCAGTTCTTC.

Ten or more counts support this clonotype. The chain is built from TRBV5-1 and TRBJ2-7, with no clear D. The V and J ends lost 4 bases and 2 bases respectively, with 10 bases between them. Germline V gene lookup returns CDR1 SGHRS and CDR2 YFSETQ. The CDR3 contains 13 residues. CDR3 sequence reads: CASSVTETYEQYF. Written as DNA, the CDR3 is TGCGCCAGCAGCGTTACTGAAACCTACGAGCAGTACTTC.

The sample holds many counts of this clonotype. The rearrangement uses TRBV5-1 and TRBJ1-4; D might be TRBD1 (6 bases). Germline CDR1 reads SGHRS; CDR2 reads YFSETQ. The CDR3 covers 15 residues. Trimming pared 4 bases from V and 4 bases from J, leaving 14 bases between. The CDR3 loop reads CASSAGQIYNEKLFF. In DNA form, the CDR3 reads TGCGCCAGCAGCGCCGGACAGATTTATAATGAAAAACTGTTTTTT.

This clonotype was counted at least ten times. The CDR3 DNA reads TGTGCCAGCAGTTTAAGGGACAGGGAGAATTCTGGAAACACCATATATTTT. As protein: CASSLRDRENSGNTIYF. J is TRBJ1-3 and V is TRBV12-3 or TRBV12-4, with TRBD1 identical over 9 bases. The CDR3 runs to 17 residues. V lost 2 bases to trimming and J lost 1 base; unmatched junction nucleotides: 6.

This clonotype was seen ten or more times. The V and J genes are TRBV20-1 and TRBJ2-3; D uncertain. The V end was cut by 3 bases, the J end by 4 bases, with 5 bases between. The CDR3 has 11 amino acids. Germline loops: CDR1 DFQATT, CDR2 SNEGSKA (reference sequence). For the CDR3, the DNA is TGCAGTGCTAGCTGGTCAGATACGCAGTATTTT. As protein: CSASWSDTQYF.

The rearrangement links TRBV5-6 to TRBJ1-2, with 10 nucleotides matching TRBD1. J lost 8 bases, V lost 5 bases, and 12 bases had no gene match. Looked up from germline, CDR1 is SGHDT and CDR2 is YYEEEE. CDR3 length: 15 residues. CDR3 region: CASSLRDRGPGGYTF. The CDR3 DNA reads TGTGCCAGCAGTTTGAGGGACAGGGGCCCCGGGGGCTACACCTTC. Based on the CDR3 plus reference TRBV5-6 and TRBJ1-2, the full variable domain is DAGVTQSPTHLIKTRGQQVTLRCSPKSGHDTVSWYQQALGQGPQFIFQYYEEEERQRGNFPDRFSGHQFPNYSSELNVNALLLGDSALYLCASSLRDRGPGGYTFGSGTRLTVV.

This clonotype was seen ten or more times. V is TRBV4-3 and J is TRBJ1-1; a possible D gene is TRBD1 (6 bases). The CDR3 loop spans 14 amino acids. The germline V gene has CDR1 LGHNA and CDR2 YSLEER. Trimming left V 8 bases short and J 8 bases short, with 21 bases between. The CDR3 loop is CASLKTGAGEEAFF. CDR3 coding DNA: TGCGCCAGCCTGAAGACAGGTGCGGGTGAAGAAGCTTTCTTT.

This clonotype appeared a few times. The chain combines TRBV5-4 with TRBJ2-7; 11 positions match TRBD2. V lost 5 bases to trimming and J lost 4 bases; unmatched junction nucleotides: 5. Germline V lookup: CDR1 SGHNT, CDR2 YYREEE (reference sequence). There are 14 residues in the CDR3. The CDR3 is CASRSASGGYEQYF. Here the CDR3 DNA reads TGTGCCAGCAGATCTGCTAGCGGGGGGTACGAGCAGTACTTC.

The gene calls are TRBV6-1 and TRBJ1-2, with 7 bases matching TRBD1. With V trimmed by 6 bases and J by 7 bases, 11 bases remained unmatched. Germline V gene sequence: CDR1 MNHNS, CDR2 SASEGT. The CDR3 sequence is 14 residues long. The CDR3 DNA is TGTGCCAGCAGGCGCACAGGGGTCCAGAGTGGCTACACCTTC. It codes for CASRRTGVQSGYTF.

The CDR3 coding sequence is TGTGCCAGCAGCCTCCAGGGGGAGTCACCCCTCCACTTT. Its protein product is CASSLQGESPLHF. The V and J genes are TRBV7-3 and TRBJ1-6; 7 bases fit TRBD1. This CDR3 has 13 amino acids. The germline V gene encodes CDR1 SGHTA and CDR2 FQGTGA. Trimming cost V 5 bases and J 10 bases; bases outside gene matches: 5.

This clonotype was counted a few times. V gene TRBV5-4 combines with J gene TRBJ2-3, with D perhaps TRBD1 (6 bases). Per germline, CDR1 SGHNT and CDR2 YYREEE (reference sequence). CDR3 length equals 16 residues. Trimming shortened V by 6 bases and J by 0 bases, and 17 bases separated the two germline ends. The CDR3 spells CASTPTRTASTDTQYF. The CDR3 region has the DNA TGTGCCAGCACCCCAACCCGGACAGCTAGCACAGATACGCAGTATTTT.

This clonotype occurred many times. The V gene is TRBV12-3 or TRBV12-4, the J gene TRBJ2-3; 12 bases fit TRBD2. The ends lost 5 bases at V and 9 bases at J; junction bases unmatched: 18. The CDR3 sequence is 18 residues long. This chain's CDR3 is CASSPPLRLAGALGTQYF. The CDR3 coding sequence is TGTGCCAGCAGTCCCCCACTTCGACTAGCGGGGGCCCTAGGGACGCAGTATTTT.

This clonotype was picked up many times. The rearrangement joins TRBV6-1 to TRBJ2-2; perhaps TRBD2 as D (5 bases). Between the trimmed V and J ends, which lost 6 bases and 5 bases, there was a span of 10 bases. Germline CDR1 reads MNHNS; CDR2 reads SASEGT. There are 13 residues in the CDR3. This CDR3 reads CASRNPGTGELFF. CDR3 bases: TGTGCCAGCAGGAATCCGGGAACCGGGGAGCTGTTTTTT.

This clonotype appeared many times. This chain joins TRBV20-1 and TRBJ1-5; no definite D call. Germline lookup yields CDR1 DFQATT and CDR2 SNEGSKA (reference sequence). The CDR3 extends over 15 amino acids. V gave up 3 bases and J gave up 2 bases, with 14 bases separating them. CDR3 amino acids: CSASPLSAGNQPQHF. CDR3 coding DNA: TGCAGTGCTAGCCCGCTGAGCGCGGGCAATCAGCCCCAGCATTTT.

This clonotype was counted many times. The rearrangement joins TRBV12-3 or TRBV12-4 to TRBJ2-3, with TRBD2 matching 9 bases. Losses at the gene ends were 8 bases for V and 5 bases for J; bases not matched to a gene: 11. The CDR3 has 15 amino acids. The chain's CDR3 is CASEVAGGPRDTQYF. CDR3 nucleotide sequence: TGTGCCAGCGAGGTTGCGGGGGGGCCGAGAGATACGCAGTATTTT.

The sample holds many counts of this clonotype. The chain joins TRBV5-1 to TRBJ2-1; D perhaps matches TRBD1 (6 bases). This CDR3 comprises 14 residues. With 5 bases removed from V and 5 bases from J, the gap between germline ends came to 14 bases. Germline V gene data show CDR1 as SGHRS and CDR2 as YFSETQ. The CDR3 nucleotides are TGCGCCAGCAGGCGTACAGGGTCCAACAATGAGCAGTTCTTC. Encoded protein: CASRRTGSNNEQFF.

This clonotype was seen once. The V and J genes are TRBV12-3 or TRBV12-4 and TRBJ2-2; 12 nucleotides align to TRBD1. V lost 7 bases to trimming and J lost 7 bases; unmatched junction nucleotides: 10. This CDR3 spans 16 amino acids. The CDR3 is CASNPGTGGRNGELFF. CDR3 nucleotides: TGTGCCAGCAACCCTGGGACAGGGGGCCGGAACGGGGAGCTGTTTTTT.

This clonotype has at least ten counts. CDR3 in DNA: TGTGCCAGCAGCTTAGTGCAGGGGGCTGAAAAACTGTTTTTT. Translating it yields CASSLVQGAEKLFF. The chain employs TRBV7-9 and TRBJ1-4; 8 bases fit TRBD1. Germline trimming cut 1 base from V and 7 bases from J; bases unmatched to any gene: 2. The length of the CDR3 is 14 residues. Looked up from germline, CDR1 is SEHNR and CDR2 is FQNEAQ (reference sequence).

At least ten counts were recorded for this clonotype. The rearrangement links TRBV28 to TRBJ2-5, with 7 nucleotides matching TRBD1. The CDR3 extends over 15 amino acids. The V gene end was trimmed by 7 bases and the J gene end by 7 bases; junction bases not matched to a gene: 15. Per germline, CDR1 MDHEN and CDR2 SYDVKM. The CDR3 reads CASTFLGTVGGTQYF. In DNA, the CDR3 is TGTGCCAGCACCTTCCTCGGGACAGTCGGAGGGACCCAGTACTTC.

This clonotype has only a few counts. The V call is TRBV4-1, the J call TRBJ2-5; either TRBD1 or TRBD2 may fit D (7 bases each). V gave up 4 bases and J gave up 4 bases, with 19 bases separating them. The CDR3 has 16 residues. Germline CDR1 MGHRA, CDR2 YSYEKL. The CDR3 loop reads CASSPGSGGGRETQYF. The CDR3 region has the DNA TGCGCCAGCAGCCCAGGGTCAGGGGGGGGGCGAGAGACCCAGTACTTC.

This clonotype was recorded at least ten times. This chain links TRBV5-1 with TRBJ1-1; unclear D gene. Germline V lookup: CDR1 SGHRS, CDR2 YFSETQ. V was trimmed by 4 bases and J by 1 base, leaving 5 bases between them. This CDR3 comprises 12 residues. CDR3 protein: CASSPENTEAFF. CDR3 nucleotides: TGCGCCAGCAGCCCAGAGAACACTGAAGCTTTCTTT.

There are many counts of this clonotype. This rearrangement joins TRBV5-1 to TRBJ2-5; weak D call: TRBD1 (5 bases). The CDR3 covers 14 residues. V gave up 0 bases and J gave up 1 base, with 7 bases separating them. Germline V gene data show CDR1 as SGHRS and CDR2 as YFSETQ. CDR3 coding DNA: TGCGCCAGCAGCTTGGGACAGAGCCAAGAGACCCAGTACTTC. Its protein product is CASSLGQSQETQYF.

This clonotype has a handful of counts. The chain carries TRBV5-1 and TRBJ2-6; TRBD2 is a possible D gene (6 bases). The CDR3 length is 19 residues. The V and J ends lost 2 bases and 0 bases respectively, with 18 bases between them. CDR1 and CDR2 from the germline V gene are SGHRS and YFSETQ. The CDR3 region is CASSFPAEGLSSGANVLTF. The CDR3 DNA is TGCGCCAGCAGCTTCCCAGCGGAGGGTCTCTCCTCTGGGGCCAACGTCCTGACTTTC.

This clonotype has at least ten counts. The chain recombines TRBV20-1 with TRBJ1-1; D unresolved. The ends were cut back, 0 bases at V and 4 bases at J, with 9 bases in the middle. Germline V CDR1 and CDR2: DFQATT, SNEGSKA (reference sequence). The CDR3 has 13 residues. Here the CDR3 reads CSARDAMSTEAFF. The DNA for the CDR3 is TGCAGTGCTAGAGATGCCATGAGCACTGAAGCTTTCTTT.